A single TCR beta chain is shown here with its context. This record comes from a study of blood T cell repertoires in COVID-19. Losses at the gene ends were 3 bases for V and 6 bases for J; bases not matched to a gene: 11. The CDR3 is 15 amino acids. Germline loops: CDR1 LNHNV, CDR2 YYDKDF (reference sequence). Profiled with immunoSEQ multiplex PCR; TCRdb holds only in-frame clones, not every one. The repertoire holds 130,000 to 150,000 clones, around 87% seen once, with 0.95% to 1.5% in the top ten. This TCR was recovered from a woman aged 25-40 years with acute COVID-19. This chain connects TRBV15 to TRBJ2-7, with 7 bases fitting TRBD1. The sample was PBMCs or T cells enriched from blood (not recorded which). The CDR3 DNA is TGTGCCACCAGCAGCGCATCGAGGGGGCAAATCGAGCAGTACTTC. As protein: CATSSASRGQIEQYF.